This is a list of T cell receptor beta chains from one sample in a study of cytomegalovirus exposure and HLA in healthy donors. Sequenced by immunoSEQ multiplex PCR; TCRdb stores in-frame clones only, minus some. Of under 250,000 clones in the sample, about 80% were seen once. Sequencing was done on a sample of PBMCs. The source of these receptors is a woman in her sixties in good health and CMV-seropositive. Both conserved end residues are part of each CDR3. Fields, in order: J gene, V gene, clone size, D gene, CDR3 length, CDR3 DNA, CDR3 protein. A D gene is named only where the DNA matches it firmly. Clone size is not always given. Where it is, it says once, few, many or a class for expanded clones.

j_gene: TRBJ2-2; v_gene: TRBV15; abundance: NA; d_gene: NA; len: 13; CDR3nt: TGTGCCACCAGCACTCAGGGGAACGGGGAGCTGTTTTTT; CDR3aa: CATSTQGNGELFF
j_gene: TRBJ2-7; v_gene: TRBV5-1; abundance: once; d_gene: NA; len: 14; CDR3nt: TGCGCCAGCAGCTCCCTGTCCTCTAGGATCGAGCAGTACTTC; CDR3aa: CASSSLSSRIEQYF
j_gene: TRBJ2-7; v_gene: TRBV19; abundance: NA; d_gene: TRBD2; len: 13; CDR3nt: TGTGCCAGTAGTTCGGGGGGTTACTACGAGCAGTACTTC; CDR3aa: CASSSGGYYEQYF
j_gene: TRBJ1-2; v_gene: TRBV10-3; abundance: NA; d_gene: TRBD1; len: 13; CDR3nt: TGTGCCATCAGTCGACAGGGGGCAAATGGCTACACCTTC; CDR3aa: CAISRQGANGYTF
j_gene: TRBJ1-5; v_gene: TRBV7-9; abundance: NA; d_gene: TRBD1; len: 16; CDR3nt: TGTGCCAGCAGCCTAGGACAGGGGGCCAGCAATCAGCCCCAGCATTTT; CDR3aa: CASSLGQGASNQPQHF
j_gene: TRBJ2-1; v_gene: TRBV6-5; abundance: NA; d_gene: TRBD2; len: 16; CDR3nt: TGTGCCAGCAGTTACTCCGGGACTAGCGGGAGGAACGAGCAGTTCTTC; CDR3aa: CASSYSGTSGRNEQFF
j_gene: TRBJ2-7; v_gene: TRBV7-2; abundance: NA; d_gene: TRBD2; len: 17; CDR3nt: TGTGCCAGCAGCTTATCCCTACTAGCGGGGACGTCCTACGAGCAGTACTTC; CDR3aa: CASSLSLLAGTSYEQYF
j_gene: TRBJ2-2; v_gene: TRBV7-9; abundance: few; d_gene: TRBD2; len: 18; CDR3nt: TGTGCCAGCAGCTTAATTTTGACTAGCGGGATGAACACCGGGGAGCTGTTTTTT; CDR3aa: CASSLILTSGMNTGELFF
j_gene: TRBJ2-7; v_gene: TRBV19; abundance: once; d_gene: TRBD2; len: 19; CDR3nt: TGTGCCAGTAGTATAGCAGGGACTAGCGGGCTCGTTGGGGACTACGAGCAGTACTTC; CDR3aa: CASSIAGTSGLVGDYEQYF
j_gene: TRBJ1-4; v_gene: TRBV7-9; abundance: few; d_gene: NA; len: 11; CDR3nt: TGTGCCAGCAGCCGGATTCAGGAACTGTTTTTT; CDR3aa: CASSRIQELFF
j_gene: TRBJ1-1; v_gene: TRBV7-9; abundance: few; d_gene: NA; len: 12; CDR3nt: TGTTCCAGCAGCTTAGGAGAGGGAAGAGCTTTCTTT; CDR3aa: CSSSLGEGRAFF
j_gene: TRBJ1-1; v_gene: TRBV11-3; abundance: few; d_gene: NA; len: 12; CDR3nt: TGTGCCAGCAGCCCCCGGGGAGGGGAAGCTTTCTTT; CDR3aa: CASSPRGGEAFF
j_gene: TRBJ2-1; v_gene: TRBV7-6; abundance: NA; d_gene: TRBD2; len: 16; CDR3nt: TGTGCCAGCAGCCAAGGCCCAGCGGGACCTTACAATGAGCAGTTCTTC; CDR3aa: CASSQGPAGPYNEQFF
j_gene: TRBJ2-7; v_gene: TRBV10-3; abundance: NA; d_gene: TRBD2; len: 13; CDR3nt: TGTGCCATCAAGGTAGCGGGAAGGGACGAGCAGTACTTC; CDR3aa: CAIKVAGRDEQYF
j_gene: TRBJ2-3; v_gene: TRBV30; abundance: few; d_gene: NA; len: 14; CDR3nt: TGTGCCTGCCTCGTATACGGGAGCGCAGATACGCAGTATTTT; CDR3aa: CACLVYGSADTQYF
j_gene: TRBJ2-7; v_gene: TRBV6-5; abundance: NA; d_gene: TRBD2; len: 13; CDR3nt: TGTGCCAGCAGACTAGCGGGAGTAGGCGAGCAGTACTTC; CDR3aa: CASRLAGVGEQYF
j_gene: TRBJ2-3; v_gene: TRBV5-1; abundance: NA; d_gene: NA; len: 14; CDR3nt: TGCGCCAGCAGCTCTGGCGGAGTCACAGATACGCAGTATTTT; CDR3aa: CASSSGGVTDTQYF
j_gene: TRBJ1-4; v_gene: TRBV6-5; abundance: NA; d_gene: NA; len: 15; CDR3nt: TGTGCCAGCAGTACAGGAGTTGCAACTAATGAAAAACTGTTTTTT; CDR3aa: CASSTGVATNEKLFF
j_gene: TRBJ2-2; v_gene: TRBV6-4; abundance: NA; d_gene: NA; len: 15; CDR3nt: TGTGCCAGCAGTACGCAGGCAGCGGCCACCGGGGAGCTGTTTTTT; CDR3aa: CASSTQAAATGELFF
j_gene: TRBJ1-3; v_gene: TRBV23-1; abundance: NA; d_gene: TRBD1; len: 15; CDR3nt: TGCGCCAGCAGTCCACGGACAGGGGCTGGAAACACCATATATTTT; CDR3aa: CASSPRTGAGNTIYF
j_gene: TRBJ1-5; v_gene: TRBV6-5; abundance: NA; d_gene: NA; len: 10; CDR3nt: TGTGCCAGCGGGCTTCGGCCCCAGCATTTT; CDR3aa: CASGLRPQHF
j_gene: TRBJ1-3; v_gene: TRBV9; abundance: NA; d_gene: NA; len: 13; CDR3nt: TGTGCCAGCAGCGGACAGGTCGGAAACACCATATATTTT; CDR3aa: CASSGQVGNTIYF
j_gene: TRBJ1-2; v_gene: TRBV5-5; abundance: few; d_gene: NA; len: 13; CDR3nt: TGTGCCAGCAGTGTGACAGCTAACTATGGCTACACCTTC; CDR3aa: CASSVTANYGYTF
j_gene: TRBJ1-1; v_gene: TRBV14; abundance: NA; d_gene: NA; len: 15; CDR3nt: TGTGCCAGCAGCCCCTACGGGGGGCCTTTCACTGAAGCTTTCTTT; CDR3aa: CASSPYGGPFTEAFF
j_gene: TRBJ1-5; v_gene: TRBV5-6; abundance: NA; d_gene: TRBD1; len: 15; CDR3nt: TGTGCCAGCAGCTTGTCTCAGGGGGGATATCAGCCCCAGCATTTT; CDR3aa: CASSLSQGGYQPQHF
j_gene: TRBJ1-2; v_gene: TRBV7-9; abundance: NA; d_gene: TRBD1; len: 15; CDR3nt: TGTGCCAGCAGCTCACCCGGGACAGGAGTATATGGCTACACCTTC; CDR3aa: CASSSPGTGVYGYTF
j_gene: TRBJ1-1; v_gene: TRBV19; abundance: NA; d_gene: NA; len: 11; CDR3nt: TGTGCCAGTAGTATTCGGGCTGAAGCTTTCTTT; CDR3aa: CASSIRAEAFF
j_gene: TRBJ2-1; v_gene: TRBV7-9; abundance: NA; d_gene: NA; len: 13; CDR3nt: TGTGCCAGCAGCTTGCCGAACTCGGATGAGCAGTTCTTC; CDR3aa: CASSLPNSDEQFF
j_gene: TRBJ2-7; v_gene: TRBV9; abundance: NA; d_gene: NA; len: 13; CDR3nt: TGTGCCAGCAGCGCCGGGGAAGGAGGCGAGCAGTACTTC; CDR3aa: CASSAGEGGEQYF
j_gene: TRBJ1-5; v_gene: TRBV7-2; abundance: NA; d_gene: NA; len: 12; CDR3nt: TGTGCCAGCAGCTTGAGGGATCAGCCCCAGCATTTT; CDR3aa: CASSLRDQPQHF
j_gene: TRBJ2-1; v_gene: TRBV7-9; abundance: NA; d_gene: NA; len: 16; CDR3nt: TGTGCCAGCAGCCCAATTCCACTTAGCTCCTACAATGAGCAGTTCTTC; CDR3aa: CASSPIPLSSYNEQFF
j_gene: TRBJ2-7; v_gene: TRBV16; abundance: NA; d_gene: TRBD1; len: 14; CDR3nt: TGTGCCAGCAGCCTCGACAGGGGCCCTTACGAGCAGTACTTC; CDR3aa: CASSLDRGPYEQYF
j_gene: TRBJ2-7; v_gene: TRBV5-1; abundance: NA; d_gene: NA; len: 14; CDR3nt: TGCGCCAGCAGCTCTCGGGGATCCCACTACGAGCAGTACTTC; CDR3aa: CASSSRGSHYEQYF
j_gene: TRBJ2-5; v_gene: TRBV2; abundance: NA; d_gene: NA; len: 14; CDR3nt: TGTGCCAGCAGGGAGGGGGGGGGCCAAGAGACCCAGTACTTC; CDR3aa: CASREGGGQETQYF
j_gene: TRBJ1-2; v_gene: TRBV19; abundance: NA; d_gene: TRBD1; len: 12; CDR3nt: TGTGCCAGATCCGGGACAGGGGAAGGCTACACCTTC; CDR3aa: CARSGTGEGYTF
j_gene: TRBJ2-7; v_gene: TRBV15; abundance: NA; d_gene: TRBD2; len: 17; CDR3nt: TGTGCCACCAGCAGGGAGTTGCCTAGCGGAACACCCTACGAGCAGTACTTC; CDR3aa: CATSRELPSGTPYEQYF
j_gene: TRBJ2-2; v_gene: TRBV7-2; abundance: NA; d_gene: TRBD1; len: 17; CDR3nt: TGTGCCAGCAGCTTGATTCCGGGACAGGGCTACACCGGGGAGCTGTTTTTT; CDR3aa: CASSLIPGQGYTGELFF
j_gene: TRBJ1-6; v_gene: TRBV6-5; abundance: NA; d_gene: NA; len: 13; CDR3nt: TGTGCCAGCAGTTCGGGGGGGAATTCACCCCTCCACTTT; CDR3aa: CASSSGGNSPLHF
j_gene: TRBJ2-5; v_gene: TRBV27; abundance: NA; d_gene: NA; len: 15; CDR3nt: TGTGCCACCAGCACATATAGTGAGGCGCAAGAGACCCAGTACTTC; CDR3aa: CATSTYSEAQETQYF
j_gene: TRBJ1-3; v_gene: TRBV9; abundance: NA; d_gene: NA; len: 13; CDR3nt: TGTGCCAGCAGCGTAGACACCAGAAACACCATATATTTT; CDR3aa: CASSVDTRNTIYF
j_gene: TRBJ2-1; v_gene: TRBV5-6; abundance: NA; d_gene: TRBD1; len: 15; CDR3nt: TGTGCCAGCAGAGAGACAGGGTGGTTCAGTAATGAGCAGTTCTTC; CDR3aa: CASRETGWFSNEQFF
j_gene: TRBJ2-7; v_gene: TRBV18; abundance: NA; d_gene: TRBD2; len: 16; CDR3nt: TGTGCCAGCTCACCAACGAGCGGGAGTTCCTTTAATGAGCAGTACTTC; CDR3aa: CASSPTSGSSFNEQYF
j_gene: TRBJ2-5; v_gene: TRBV29-1; abundance: NA; d_gene: TRBD2; len: 12; CDR3nt: TGCAGCGCCATACTAGCGGGAGGGACCCAGTACTTC; CDR3aa: CSAILAGGTQYF
j_gene: TRBJ2-7; v_gene: TRBV5-1; abundance: NA; d_gene: TRBD2; len: 13; CDR3nt: TGCGCCAGCAGCCAAGGGACTAGGGGGGAGCAGTACTTC; CDR3aa: CASSQGTRGEQYF
j_gene: TRBJ1-2; v_gene: TRBV29-1; abundance: NA; d_gene: NA; len: 13; CDR3nt: TGCAGCGTTGACGAGGGAAGCAACTATGGCTACACCTTC; CDR3aa: CSVDEGSNYGYTF
j_gene: TRBJ2-5; v_gene: TRBV27; abundance: NA; d_gene: NA; len: 14; CDR3nt: TGTGCCAGCAGTTTTTCCGGACAGACAGAGACCCAGTACTTC; CDR3aa: CASSFSGQTETQYF
j_gene: TRBJ1-1; v_gene: TRBV7-9; abundance: NA; d_gene: NA; len: 16; CDR3nt: TGTGCCAGCAGCCCCCGGGGGGGCGTACAGAACACTGAAGCTTTCTTT; CDR3aa: CASSPRGGVQNTEAFF
j_gene: TRBJ1-4; v_gene: TRBV27; abundance: NA; d_gene: NA; len: 15; CDR3nt: TGTGCCAGCAGTGCCCGACGCGGGGGAGGTGAAAAACTGTTTTTT; CDR3aa: CASSARRGGGEKLFF
j_gene: TRBJ2-1; v_gene: TRBV2; abundance: NA; d_gene: NA; len: 11; CDR3nt: TGTGCCAGACGAGGCGGGAATGAGCAGTTCTTC; CDR3aa: CARRGGNEQFF
j_gene: TRBJ1-5; v_gene: TRBV2; abundance: NA; d_gene: NA; len: 14; CDR3nt: TGTGCCAGCAGAGGACTGCGGGTGGGCCAGCCCCAGCATTTT; CDR3aa: CASRGLRVGQPQHF
j_gene: TRBJ2-1; v_gene: TRBV9; abundance: NA; d_gene: NA; len: 15; CDR3nt: TGTGCCAGCAGCGTAGGTAGCGGAGGGGCCAATGAGCAGTTCTTC; CDR3aa: CASSVGSGGANEQFF
j_gene: TRBJ2-7; v_gene: TRBV5-1; abundance: once; d_gene: NA; len: 14; CDR3nt: TGCGCCAGCAGCTTGGAGCCCCTTTACTACGAGCAGTACTTC; CDR3aa: CASSLEPLYYEQYF
j_gene: TRBJ2-1; v_gene: TRBV2; abundance: NA; d_gene: TRBD2; len: 15; CDR3nt: TGTGCCAGCAGTGAAGAGGTAGCGGGGAACAATGAGCAGTTCTTC; CDR3aa: CASSEEVAGNNEQFF
j_gene: TRBJ1-4; v_gene: TRBV27; abundance: NA; d_gene: TRBD1; len: 17; CDR3nt: TGTGCCAGCAGTCTCTATTGGCAGGGGGCAACTAATGAAAAACTGTTTTTT; CDR3aa: CASSLYWQGATNEKLFF
j_gene: TRBJ2-3; v_gene: TRBV12-5; abundance: NA; d_gene: NA; len: 16; CDR3nt: TGTGCTAGTGGTTTTGGAGGGGGCAATAGGGCAGATACGCAGTATTTT; CDR3aa: CASGFGGGNRADTQYF